This T cell receptor (beta chain) derives from a study of CD8 T cells in Susac syndrome. Study observations and caveats: Regarding the TCR sequencing and HLA analysis, the study admitted that a relatively small number of individuals were involved.

Germline lookup yields CDR1 MNHEY and CDR2 SMNVEV (reference sequence). The CDR3 sequence is 12 residues long. In blood CD8+ and CD4+ T cells, TCR beta underwent sequencing. Bulk CD8+ and CD4+ cells came from magnetic negative isolation; CD8+ TEMRA by FACS. It was with random hexamers that about 0.45 to 1 ug RNA was reverse transcribed. Amplification of TCR beta CDR3 by immunoSEQ multiplex PCR spanned 54 Vbeta and 13 Jbeta. TCRdb independently ran MiXCR on the immunoSEQ multiplex PCR reads; one entry per CDR3 protein. The table records 100,000 to 150,000 distinct CDR3 sequences, 80% of them present only once. Comments on this clonotype: Antigen specificity is unknown.

The source material was CD8+ T cells from PBMCs. This receptor was taken from a human donor with multiple sclerosis. The chain employs TRBV27 and TRBJ1-1; D is uncertain. In DNA, the CDR3 is TGTGCTTCATCCACCATGAACACTGAAGCTTTCTTT. It is translated as CASSTMNTEAFF.